This T cell receptor beta chain was recorded in a study of post-analysis software for immune sequencing data. Study-wide results and caveats: Controls significantly exceeded multiple sclerosis patients in normalized Chao1 diversity. Batch-mates among the samples co-clustered strongly by F measure.

Concerning this clonotype: Its antigen is unidentified.

Unique-molecular-identifier-tagged TCR beta cDNA libraries were used. TCRdb re-called the PCR reads with MiXCR, one entry per CDR3 protein. The sample holds roughly 800,000 distinct CDR3 sequences, about 57% seen once. The specimen sequenced was blood. The clonotype originates from a girl aged 10-17 years with multiple sclerosis.

CDR3 in DNA: TGCGCCAGCAGCCGGAAGAAGGGAGAGACCCAGTACTTC. It is translated as CASSRKKGETQYF. The chain joins TRBV5-1 to TRBJ2-5; D gene ambiguous. The ends were cut back, 4 bases at V and 4 bases at J, with 11 bases in the middle. CDR1 and CDR2 from the germline V gene are SGHRS and YFSETQ. The CDR3 covers 13 residues.